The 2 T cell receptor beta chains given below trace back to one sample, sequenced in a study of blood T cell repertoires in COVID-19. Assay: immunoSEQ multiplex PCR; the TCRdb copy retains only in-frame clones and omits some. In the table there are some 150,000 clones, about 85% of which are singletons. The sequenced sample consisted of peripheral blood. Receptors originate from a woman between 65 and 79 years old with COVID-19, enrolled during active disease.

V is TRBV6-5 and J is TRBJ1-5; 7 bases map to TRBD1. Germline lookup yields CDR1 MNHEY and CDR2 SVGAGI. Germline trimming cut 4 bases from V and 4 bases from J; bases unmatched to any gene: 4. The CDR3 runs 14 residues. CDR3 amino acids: CASSSPTGNQPQHF. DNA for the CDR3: TGTGCCAGCAGTTCCCCGACAGGGAATCAGCCCCAGCATTTT.

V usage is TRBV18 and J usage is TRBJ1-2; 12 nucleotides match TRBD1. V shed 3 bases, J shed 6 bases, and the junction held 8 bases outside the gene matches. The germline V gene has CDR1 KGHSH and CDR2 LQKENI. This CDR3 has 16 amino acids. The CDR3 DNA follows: TGTGCCAGCTCACCGGGGACAGGGGGCGTGATTGATGGCTACACCTTC. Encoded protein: CASSPGTGGVIDGYTF.